The 23 T cell receptor beta chains below were found in one sample sequenced in a study of vaccination effects on CD4 cells after COVID-19. These receptors are not linked to any known antigen. Expansion with viral peptide pools was applied to antigen-specific CD4+ T cells by the ViraFEST assay prior to sequencing. Investigators separated out CD4+ T cells once 9 to 11 days of culture had passed. This individual tested PCR-positive for SARS-CoV-2 infection between March and December 2020. Produced via immunoSEQ multiplex PCR; TCRdb's table is partial and in-frame only. The sample lists roughly 26,000 clones, approximately 80% seen once, with roughly 15% in the top ten. This sample comprised CD4+ T cells from PBMCs cultured with HCoV-NL63 spike peptides, obtained before COVID-19 vaccination. The receptors derive from a human donor who had a prior SARS-CoV-2 infection.

The chain uses TRBV4-2 and TRBJ2-1; 7 positions agree with TRBD2. The CDR3 contains 16 residues. Germline-derived CDR1 and CDR2 are LGHNA and YNFKEQ. V was clipped by 0 bases and J by 3 bases; unmatched bases: 5. The CDR3 is CASSQDVSGYYNEQFF. The CDR3 coding sequence is TGTGCCAGCAGCCAAGATGTTAGCGGGTACTACAATGAGCAGTTCTTC.

The V call is TRBV20-1, the J call TRBJ2-1, with 13 bases identical to TRBD2. Germline V CDR1 and CDR2: DFQATT, SNEGSKA (reference sequence). The CDR3 covers 20 residues. With V trimmed by 3 bases and J by 8 bases, 22 bases remained unmatched. The CDR3 sequence is CSASPDRGGTSGTLYHEQFF. CDR3 coding DNA: TGCAGTGCTAGTCCCGACAGGGGGGGGACTAGCGGGACGTTGTACCATGAGCAGTTCTTC.

This chain links TRBV2 with TRBJ2-6; D gene ambiguous. Trimming took off 3 bases at V and 3 bases at J, with 6 bases between the two ends. The CDR3 length is 14 residues. Germline V gene sequence: CDR1 SNHLY, CDR2 FYNNEI. CDR3 region: CASSDLGGANVLTF. CDR3 in DNA: TGTGCCAGCAGTGACCTAGGTGGGGCCAACGTCCTGACTTTC. Filled out from reference TRBV2 and TRBJ2-6, the complete variable domain reads EPEVTQTPSHQVTQMGQEVILRCVPISNHLYFYWYRQILGQKVEFLVSFYNNEISEKSEIFDDQFSVERPDGSNFTLKIRSTKLEDSAMYFCASSDLGGANVLTFGAGSRLTVL.

V is TRBV6-5 and J is TRBJ2-7; weak D call: TRBD2 (5 bases). V was cut by 3 bases and J by 2 bases, with 11 bases left in between. This CDR3 has 14 amino acids. Germline V gives CDR1 MNHEY, CDR2 SVGAGI. CDR3 residues: CASSYSGVPYEQYF. As DNA, the CDR3 is TGTGCCAGCAGTTATTCCGGGGTCCCCTACGAGCAGTACTTC.

In this sample, this clone turned up a few times. V gene TRBV18 combines with J gene TRBJ1-2; possibly TRBD1 for D (6 bases). The ends were cut back, 2 bases at V and 12 bases at J, with 16 bases in the middle. This CDR3 is built from 13 residues. Germline V gives CDR1 KGHSH, CDR2 LQKENI. The CDR3: CASSPFFGRGHTF. The CDR3 nucleotides are TGTGCCAGCTCACCATTTTTCGGCAGGGGCCACACCTTC.

This chain links TRBV2 with TRBJ1-3; TRBD1 might be the D (6 bases). CDR1 is SNHLY, CDR2 FYNNEI, per germline. The CDR3 length is 15 residues. Trimming cost V 3 bases and J 4 bases, with 13 bases left between them. DNA of the CDR3: TGTGCCAGCAGTGACCGGGGGGCGTCAGGAAACACCATATATTTT. This encodes CASSDRGASGNTIYF.

The V and J genes are TRBV21-1 and TRBJ2-7; TRBD1, as called in the table, went unchecked against the DNA. TRBV21-1 is annotated as a pseudogene. The CDR3 is 14 amino acids. CDR3 loop: CASSKDGQDYEQYF. In DNA, the CDR3 is TGTGCCAGCAGCAAAGATGGACAGGACTACGAGCAGTACTTC.

The genes are TRBV11-3 and TRBJ1-3; D remains unclear. With 2 bases removed from V and 0 bases from J, the gap between germline ends came to 8 bases. The V gene's germline CDR1 is SGHNT and CDR2 YENEEA. This CDR3 has 15 amino acids. The chain's CDR3 is CASSLHVSSGNTIYF. The CDR3 bases are TGTGCCAGCAGCTTACATGTTAGCTCTGGAAACACCATATATTTT. The entire variable domain, with the rest obtained from reference TRBV11-3 and TRBJ1-3, is as follows: EAGVVQSPRYKIIEKKQPVAFWCNPISGHNTLYWYLQNLGQGPELLIRYENEEAVDDSQLPKDRFSAERLKGVDSTLKIQPAELGDSAVYLCASSLHVSSGNTIYFGEGSWLTVV.

The table lists this clone with a few counts. V usage is TRBV10-3 and J usage is TRBJ1-1; D might be TRBD1 (5 bases). The V gene's germline CDR1 is ENHRY and CDR2 SYGVKD. The CDR3 runs to 14 residues. V lost 2 bases, J lost 1 base, and 8 bases lay in between. The CDR3 is CAISEPGRNTEAFF. The CDR3 coding sequence is TGTGCCATCAGTGAGCCAGGGAGGAACACTGAAGCTTTCTTT.

The J gene is TRBJ1-4, the V gene TRBV30; the D gene is possibly TRBD1 (6 bases). The CDR3 is 13 amino acids. V lost 2 bases and J 8 bases, leaving 12 bases between the germline ends. Germline V lookup: CDR1 GTSNPN, CDR2 SVGIG (reference sequence). The CDR3 protein is CAWSRGGPEKLFF. Here the CDR3 DNA reads TGTGCCTGGAGTCGGGGGGGGCCAGAAAAACTGTTTTTT.

This chain connects TRBV30 to TRBJ1-6, with a weak D call TRBD1 (5 bases). The CDR3 has 13 amino acids. V was cut by 1 base and J by 10 bases, with 11 bases left in between. CDR1 GTSNPN and CDR2 SVGIG come from the germline V gene (reference sequence). The DNA for the CDR3 is TGTGCCTGGAGTGCCAGGGTGGAATCACCCCTCCACTTT. The encoded protein is CAWSARVESPLHF.

This chain connects TRBV10-2 to TRBJ1-6; TRBD1 might be the D (5 bases). CDR3 size: 13 residues. V lost 8 bases and J lost 9, with 14 bases in between. CDR1 and CDR2 from the germline V gene are WSHSY and SAAADI. The chain's CDR3 is CASQGTVGSPLHF. The CDR3 nucleotides read TGCGCCAGCCAAGGGACGGTTGGTTCACCCCTCCACTTT.

V usage is TRBV7-3 and J usage is TRBJ2-7; D not certain. Germline V lookup: CDR1 SGHTA, CDR2 FQGTGA. V was shortened by 1 base and J by 3 bases, with 10 bases between the two germline ends. This CDR3 spans 14 amino acids. The CDR3 loop is CASSLMADNYEQYF. The CDR3 coding sequence is TGTGCCAGCAGCTTAATGGCAGACAACTACGAGCAGTACTTC.

This clone has just a few counts. This chain joins TRBV7-9 and TRBJ1-2; tentative D call: TRBD1 (6 bases). The germline V gene has CDR1 SEHNR and CDR2 FQNEAQ (reference sequence). The CDR3 extends over 15 amino acids. V was cut by 1 base and J by 2 bases, with 11 bases left in between. The chain's CDR3 is CASSLGAGENYGYTF. CDR3 nucleotide sequence: TGTGCCAGCAGCTTAGGAGCAGGGGAGAACTATGGCTACACCTTC. Full variable domain (missing parts from reference TRBV7-9 and TRBJ1-2): DTGVSQNPRHKITKRGQNVTFRCDPISEHNRLYWYRQTLGQGPEFLTYFQNEAQLEKSRLLSDRFSAERPKGSFSTLEIQRTEQGDSAMYLCASSLGAGENYGYTFGSGTRLTVV.

CDR3 region: CASSLGAANTEAFF. CDR3 DNA: TGTGCCAGCAGCTTGGGAGCAGCGAACACTGAAGCTTTCTTT. This rearrangement joins TRBV5-4 to TRBJ1-1, with D uncertain. Looked up from germline, CDR1 is SGHNT and CDR2 is YYREEE (reference sequence). The length of the CDR3 is 14 residues. V gave up 0 bases and J gave up 1 base, with 7 bases separating them.

V is TRBV6-2 or TRBV6-3 and J is TRBJ2-7; D is perhaps TRBD1 or TRBD2 (5 bases each). This CDR3 region has 13 residues. CDR1 is MNHEY and CDR2 is SVGEGT in the germline V gene. V gave up 4 bases and J gave up 7 bases, with 14 bases separating them. The CDR3 is CASSWGPSGEQYF. Here the CDR3 DNA reads TGTGCCAGCAGTTGGGGACCGTCTGGGGAGCAGTACTTC.

The chain joins TRBV5-6 to TRBJ2-4, with D hard to call. The V end lost 2 bases, the J end lost 0 bases, and 9 bases lay between the germline ends. CDR1 is SGHDT and CDR2 is YYEEEE in the germline V gene. This CDR3 contains 15 residues. The CDR3, as DNA: TGTGCCAGCAGCTTTGTGGAGCGAGCCAAAAACATTCAGTACTTC. It yields the protein CASSFVERAKNIQYF.

This chain uses TRBV12-5 with TRBJ1-1, with D perhaps matching TRBD1 (5 bases). Deletions cut 7 bases from V and 5 bases from J, with 20 bases between. CDR3 size: 15 residues. The germline V gene encodes CDR1 LGHNT and CDR2 FRNRAP. This CDR3 reads CASVMGDSRWTEAFF. The CDR3 DNA sequence: TGTGCTAGTGTGATGGGGGATAGTAGGTGGACTGAAGCTTTCTTT. Combining the CDR3 with reference TRBV12-5 and TRBJ1-1 gives the whole variable domain DARVTQTPRHKVTEMGQEVTMRCQPILGHNTVFWYRQTMMQGLELLAYFRNRAPLDDSGMPKDRFSAEMPDATLATLKIQPSEPRDSAVYFCASVMGDSRWTEAFFGQGTRLTVV.

The chain employs TRBV5-1 and TRBJ2-3, with 9 bases matching TRBD1. CDR3 size: 16 residues. Looked up from germline, CDR1 is SGHRS and CDR2 is YFSETQ. Trimming removed 1 base from V and 0 bases from J; junction bases left unmatched: 3. In DNA, the CDR3 is TGCGCCAGCAGCTTGCCGACAGGGGGTAGCACAGATACGCAGTATTTT. Encoded protein: CASSLPTGGSTDTQYF.

In the case of this clone: A junction boundary mismatches the germline segment, possibly from a read error. The rearrangement uses TRBV5-1 and TRBJ2-1, with 8 positions matching TRBD1. Germline loops: CDR1 SGHRS, CDR2 YFSETQ. The length of the CDR3 is 13 residues. The CDR3 reads CASSRNTGGTPLF. CDR3 in DNA: TGCGCCAGCAGCCGAAATACAGGGGGTACGCCGCTCTTC.

CDR3 DNA sequence: TGTGCCAGCAGCTTAAATTCATACACAGATACGCAGTATTTT. Protein: CASSLNSYTDTQYF. The chain couples TRBV7-3 to TRBJ2-3; no clear D. Trimming stripped 1 base from V and 2 bases from J, with 7 bases between. The CDR3 is made up of 14 amino acids. Germline V CDR1 and CDR2: SGHTA, FQGTGA.

This chain uses TRBV27 with TRBJ1-2; a possible D gene is TRBD1 (5 bases). The CDR3 sequence is 15 residues long. The V gene lost 5 bases and the J gene lost 6 bases, with 19 bases spanning the gap. CDR1 is MNHEY and CDR2 is SMNVEV in the germline V gene (reference sequence). CDR3 sequence reads: CASSLHHQGGDGYTF. The CDR3 coding sequence is TGTGCCAGCAGTCTACATCATCAGGGCGGGGATGGCTACACCTTC.

The chain combines TRBV4-3 with TRBJ2-1; 12 bases are a match to TRBD2. This CDR3 contains 16 residues. The V and J ends lost 1 base and 9 bases, in that order; junction bases with no gene match: 7. Germline V CDR1 and CDR2: LGHNA, YSLEER. The CDR3: CASSQGPTLAGGEQFF. In DNA form, the CDR3 reads TGCGCCAGCAGCCAAGGCCCTACACTAGCGGGAGGTGAGCAGTTCTTC.